What follows are 3 T cell receptor beta chains derived from one specimen sequenced in a study of blood T cell repertoires in COVID-19. The repertoire was sequenced with immunoSEQ multiplex PCR; TCRdb's copy has only in-frame clones and lacks some. The sample gives approximately 240,000 clones, less than 90% of which show up once; 3% to 3.5% is in the top ten. Sequenced input: PBMCs or T cells enriched from blood (not recorded which). The receptors come from a woman in her fifties or sixties in a cohort exposed to, infected with or recovered from COVID-19 (not recorded which).

The sample holds a few counts of this clone. The chain links TRBV5-5 to TRBJ1-1; 12 nucleotides agree with TRBD1. The V segment lost 0 bases and the J segment 6 bases; nucleotides outside the gene matches: 6. From germline, CDR1 is SGHKS and CDR2 YYEKEE (reference sequence). CDR3 length: 16 amino acids. The CDR3 DNA reads as TGTGCCAGCAGCTTGGTTACCGGGACAGGGGGCTCTGAAGCTTTCTTT. Amino acid sequence: CASSLVTGTGGSEAFF.

V usage is TRBV15 and J usage is TRBJ2-7, with TRBD2 as a possible D gene (5 bases). The V gene lost 1 base and the J gene lost 6 bases, with 16 bases spanning the gap. CDR1 and CDR2 (germline): LNHNV, YYDKDF (reference sequence). The CDR3 is 15 amino acids. The CDR3 nucleotides read TGTGCCACCAGCAGAGCCTTGGGGAGTCCTTTCGAGCAGTACTTC. Its protein product is CATSRALGSPFEQYF.

The rearrangement joins TRBV14 to TRBJ1-1; 8 bases match TRBD1. After removal of 3 bases from V and 4 bases from J, the junction contained 4 bases not matched to a gene. This CDR3 contains 14 residues. Germline assignment: CDR1 SGHDN and CDR2 FVKESK. The CDR3: CASSHMTGVTEAFF. CDR3 coding DNA: TGTGCCAGCAGCCATATGACAGGGGTCACTGAAGCTTTCTTT.